Here is one TCR beta chain with its context. Antigen: not known. These data originate in a study of B cell selection in AIRE deficiency. Conventional CD4 T cells were sorted as CD4+CD127+ cells. General observations from the study: Only 9.3% of about 3,500 shared Treg sequences were patient-specific; 31.6% healthy-specific.

Germline V gene sequence: CDR1 SGHRS, CDR2 YFSETQ. The trim removed 4 bases at V and 5 bases at J, leaving 9 bases unmatched. CDR3 length: 16 amino acids. Assay used: immunoSEQ multiplex PCR; TCRdb lists only in-frame clones, some missing. The data contain about 24,000 clones, approximately 96% of them singletons. The sequence was obtained from a human donor in good health. The specimen sequenced was CD4+CD127+ conventional T cells sorted from PBMCs. The rearrangement uses TRBV5-1 and TRBJ1-6; 7 positions match TRBD1. The CDR3 is CASSAQTGRNNSPLHF. CDR3 in DNA: TGCGCCAGCAGCGCCCAGACAGGGCGCAATAATTCACCCCTCCACTTT. Complete variable domain (other parts from reference TRBV5-1 and TRBJ1-6): KAGVTQTPRYLIKTRGQQVTLSCSPISGHRSVSWYQQTPGQGLQFLFEYFSETQRNKGNFPGRFSGRQFSNSRSEMNVSTLELGDSALYLCASSAQTGRNNSPLHFGNGTRLTVT.